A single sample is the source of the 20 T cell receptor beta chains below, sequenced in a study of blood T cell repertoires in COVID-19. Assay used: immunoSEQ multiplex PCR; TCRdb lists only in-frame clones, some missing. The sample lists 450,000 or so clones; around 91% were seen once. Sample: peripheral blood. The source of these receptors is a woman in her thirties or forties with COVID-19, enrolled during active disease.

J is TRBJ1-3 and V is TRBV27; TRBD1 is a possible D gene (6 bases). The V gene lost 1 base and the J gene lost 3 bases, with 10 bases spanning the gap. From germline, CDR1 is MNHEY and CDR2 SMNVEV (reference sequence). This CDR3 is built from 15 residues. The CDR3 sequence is CASSLWGRGGNTIYF. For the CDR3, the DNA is TGTGCCAGCAGTTTATGGGGCAGGGGTGGAAACACCATATATTTT.

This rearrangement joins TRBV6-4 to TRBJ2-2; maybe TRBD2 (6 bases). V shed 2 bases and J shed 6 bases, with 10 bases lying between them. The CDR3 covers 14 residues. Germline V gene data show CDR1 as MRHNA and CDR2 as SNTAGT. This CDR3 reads CASSDRREAGELFF. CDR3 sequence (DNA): TGTGCCAGCAGTGACCGGAGGGAAGCCGGGGAGCTGTTTTTT.

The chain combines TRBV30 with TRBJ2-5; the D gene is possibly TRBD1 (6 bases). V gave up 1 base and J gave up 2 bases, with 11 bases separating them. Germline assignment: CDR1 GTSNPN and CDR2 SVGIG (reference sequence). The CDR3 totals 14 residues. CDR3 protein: CAWSGHRAQETQYF. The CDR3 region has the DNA TGTGCCTGGAGTGGCCACAGGGCTCAAGAGACCCAGTACTTC.

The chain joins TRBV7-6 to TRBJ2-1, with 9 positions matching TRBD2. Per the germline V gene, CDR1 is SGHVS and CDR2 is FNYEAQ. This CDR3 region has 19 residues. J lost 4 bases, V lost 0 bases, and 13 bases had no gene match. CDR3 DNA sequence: TGTGCCAGCAGCTTAGCGCTTCGGGTCTGGCGGGGGGGGTACAATGAGCAGTTCTTC. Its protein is CASSLALRVWRGGYNEQFF.

The CDR3 DNA follows: TGTGCCAGCAGGAAACACCCGGGACAGGCCACAATGGATACGCAGTATTTT. This codes for CASRKHPGQATMDTQYF. This chain links TRBV9 with TRBJ2-3; 8 positions match TRBD1. With V trimmed by 5 bases and J by 6 bases, 17 bases remained unmatched. Germline V gene sequence: CDR1 SGDLS, CDR2 YYNGEE. CDR3 size: 17 residues.

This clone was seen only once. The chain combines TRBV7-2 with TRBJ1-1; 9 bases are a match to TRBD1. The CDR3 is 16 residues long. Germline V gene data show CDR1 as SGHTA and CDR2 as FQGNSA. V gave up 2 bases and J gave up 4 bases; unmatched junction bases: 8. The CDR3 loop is CASSLLLGTGSTEAFF. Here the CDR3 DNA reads TGTGCCAGCAGCTTATTACTCGGGACAGGGAGCACTGAAGCTTTCTTT.

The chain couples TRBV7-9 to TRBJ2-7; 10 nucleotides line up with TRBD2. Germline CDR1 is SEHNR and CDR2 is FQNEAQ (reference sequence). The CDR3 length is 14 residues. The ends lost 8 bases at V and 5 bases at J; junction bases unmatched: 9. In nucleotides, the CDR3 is TGTGCCAGCGCACCAGCGGGAGGGCCACACGAGCAGTACTTC. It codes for CASAPAGGPHEQYF. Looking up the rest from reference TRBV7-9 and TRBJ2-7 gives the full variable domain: DTGVSQNPRHKITKRGQNVTFRCDPISEHNRLYWYRQTLGQGPEFLTYFQNEAQLEKSRLLSDRFSAERPKGSFSTLEIQRTEQGDSAMYLCASAPAGGPHEQYFGPGTRLTVT.

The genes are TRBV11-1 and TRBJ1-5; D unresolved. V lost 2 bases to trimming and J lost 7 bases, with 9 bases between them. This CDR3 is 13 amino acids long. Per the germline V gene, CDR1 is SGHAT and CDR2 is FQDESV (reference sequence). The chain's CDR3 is CASSLSQEQPQHF. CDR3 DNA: TGTGCCAGCAGCTTAAGTCAGGAACAGCCCCAGCATTTT.

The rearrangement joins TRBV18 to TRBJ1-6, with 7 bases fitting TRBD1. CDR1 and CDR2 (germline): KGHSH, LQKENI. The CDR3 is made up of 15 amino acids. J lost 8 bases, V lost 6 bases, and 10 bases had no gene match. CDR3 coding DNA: TGTGCCAGCTCCCCTACAGGGGATCGTGATTCACCCCTCCACTTT. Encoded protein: CASSPTGDRDSPLHF.

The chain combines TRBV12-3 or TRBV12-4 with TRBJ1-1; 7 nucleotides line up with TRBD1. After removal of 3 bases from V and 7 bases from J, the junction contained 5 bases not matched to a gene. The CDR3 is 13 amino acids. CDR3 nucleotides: TGTGCCAGCAGTTTGACAGGGTTGGGTGAAGCTTTCTTT. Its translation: CASSLTGLGEAFF.

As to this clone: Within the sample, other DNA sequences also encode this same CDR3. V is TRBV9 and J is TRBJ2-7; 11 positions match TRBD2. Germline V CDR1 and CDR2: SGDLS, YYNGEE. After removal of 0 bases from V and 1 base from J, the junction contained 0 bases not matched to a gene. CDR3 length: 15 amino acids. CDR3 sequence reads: CASSVGLAGSYEQYF. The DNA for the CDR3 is TGTGCCAGCAGCGTAGGACTAGCGGGATCCTACGAGCAGTACTTC.

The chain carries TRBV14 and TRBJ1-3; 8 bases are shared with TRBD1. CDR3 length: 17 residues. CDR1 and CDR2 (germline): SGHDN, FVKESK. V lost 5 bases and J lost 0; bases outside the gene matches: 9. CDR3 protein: CASSSLDRAVSGNTIYF. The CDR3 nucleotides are TGTGCCAGCAGCTCCTTGGACAGGGCCGTCTCTGGAAACACCATATATTTT.

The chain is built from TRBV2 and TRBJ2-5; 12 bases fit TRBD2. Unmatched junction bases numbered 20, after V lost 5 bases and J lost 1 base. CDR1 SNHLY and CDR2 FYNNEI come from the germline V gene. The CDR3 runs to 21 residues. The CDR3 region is CASSKTLPRWTSGDTQETQYF. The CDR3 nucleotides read TGTGCCAGCAGTAAAACCCTACCCCGTTGGACTAGCGGGGACACCCAAGAGACCCAGTACTTC.

This CDR3 is CATSRGQENQPQHF. In DNA, the CDR3 is TGTGCCACCAGCAGAGGACAGGAAAATCAGCCCCAGCATTTT. J is TRBJ1-5 and V is TRBV15, with D maybe TRBD1 (6 bases). The CDR3 has 14 amino acids. Between the trimmed V and J ends, which lost 1 base and 4 bases, there was a span of 8 bases. CDR1 LNHNV and CDR2 YYDKDF come from the germline V gene (reference sequence).

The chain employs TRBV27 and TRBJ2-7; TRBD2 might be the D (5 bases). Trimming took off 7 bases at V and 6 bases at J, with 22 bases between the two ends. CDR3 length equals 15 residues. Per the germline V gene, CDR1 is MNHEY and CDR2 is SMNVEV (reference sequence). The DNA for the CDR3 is TGTGCCAGCAATAAGAACCCGGGGAGCCCTCTCGAGCAGTACTTC. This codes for CASNKNPGSPLEQYF.

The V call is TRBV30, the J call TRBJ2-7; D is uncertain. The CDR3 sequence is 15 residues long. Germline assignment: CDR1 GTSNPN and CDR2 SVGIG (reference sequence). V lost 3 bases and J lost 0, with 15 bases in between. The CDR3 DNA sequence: TGTGCCTGGAGCCCCAGGTCCGGTATCTCCTACGAGCAGTACTTC. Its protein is CAWSPRSGISYEQYF.

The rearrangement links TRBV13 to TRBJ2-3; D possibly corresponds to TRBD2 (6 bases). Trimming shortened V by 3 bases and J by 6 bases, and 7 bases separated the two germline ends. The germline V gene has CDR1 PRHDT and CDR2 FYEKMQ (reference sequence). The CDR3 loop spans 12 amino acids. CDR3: CASSFLADTQYF. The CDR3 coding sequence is TGTGCCAGCAGCTTCCTAGCGGATACGCAGTATTTT.

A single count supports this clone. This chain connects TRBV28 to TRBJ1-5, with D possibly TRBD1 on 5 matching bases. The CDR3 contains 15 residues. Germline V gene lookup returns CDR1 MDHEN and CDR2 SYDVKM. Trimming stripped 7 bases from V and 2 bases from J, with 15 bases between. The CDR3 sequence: CASIAGGDGNQPQHF. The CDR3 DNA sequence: TGTGCCAGCATTGCCGGAGGGGATGGCAATCAGCCCCAGCATTTT.

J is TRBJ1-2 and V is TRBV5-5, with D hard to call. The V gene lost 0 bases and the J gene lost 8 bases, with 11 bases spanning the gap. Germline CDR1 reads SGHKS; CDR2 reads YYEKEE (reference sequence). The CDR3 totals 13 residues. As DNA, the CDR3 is TGTGCCAGCAGCTTGGATCTGGGCTGGGGCTACACCTTC. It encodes CASSLDLGWGYTF.

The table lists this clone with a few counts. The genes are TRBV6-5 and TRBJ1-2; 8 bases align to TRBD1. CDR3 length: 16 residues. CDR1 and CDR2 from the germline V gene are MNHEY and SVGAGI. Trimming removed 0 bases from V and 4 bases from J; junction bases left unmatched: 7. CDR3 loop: CASSYSGRTGSYGYTF. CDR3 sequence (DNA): TGTGCCAGCAGTTACTCAGGGAGGACAGGGAGCTATGGCTACACCTTC.